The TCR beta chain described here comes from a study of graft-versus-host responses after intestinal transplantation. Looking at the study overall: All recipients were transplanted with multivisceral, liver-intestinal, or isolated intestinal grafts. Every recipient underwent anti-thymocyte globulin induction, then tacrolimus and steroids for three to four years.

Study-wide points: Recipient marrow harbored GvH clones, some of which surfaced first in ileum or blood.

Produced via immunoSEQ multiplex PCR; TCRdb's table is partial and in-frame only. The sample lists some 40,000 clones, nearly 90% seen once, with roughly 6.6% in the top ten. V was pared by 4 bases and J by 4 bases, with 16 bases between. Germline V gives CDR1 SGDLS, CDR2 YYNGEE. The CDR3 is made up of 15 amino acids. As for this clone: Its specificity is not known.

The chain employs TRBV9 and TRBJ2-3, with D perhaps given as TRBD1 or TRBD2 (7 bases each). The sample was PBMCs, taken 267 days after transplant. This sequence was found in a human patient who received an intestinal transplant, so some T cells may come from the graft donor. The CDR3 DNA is TGTGCCAGCAGCCCCCAGGGGGGGGCCCCAGATACGCAGTATTTT. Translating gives CASSPQGGAPDTQYF.